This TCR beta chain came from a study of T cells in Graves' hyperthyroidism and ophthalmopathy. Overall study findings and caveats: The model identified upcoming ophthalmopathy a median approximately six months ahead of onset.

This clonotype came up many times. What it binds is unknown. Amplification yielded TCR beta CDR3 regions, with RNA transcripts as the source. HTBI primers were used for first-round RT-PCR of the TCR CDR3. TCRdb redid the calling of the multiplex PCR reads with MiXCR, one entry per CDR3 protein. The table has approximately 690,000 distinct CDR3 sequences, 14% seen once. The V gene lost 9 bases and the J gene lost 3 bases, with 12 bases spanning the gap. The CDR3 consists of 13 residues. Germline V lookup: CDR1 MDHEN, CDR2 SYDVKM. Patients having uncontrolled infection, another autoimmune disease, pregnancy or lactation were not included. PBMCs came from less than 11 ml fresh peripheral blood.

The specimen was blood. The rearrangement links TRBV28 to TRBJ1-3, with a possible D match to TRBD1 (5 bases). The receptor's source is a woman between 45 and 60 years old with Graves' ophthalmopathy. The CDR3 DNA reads TGTGCCAGTGGAGGGGATATTGGAAACACCATATATTTT. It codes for CASGGDIGNTIYF.